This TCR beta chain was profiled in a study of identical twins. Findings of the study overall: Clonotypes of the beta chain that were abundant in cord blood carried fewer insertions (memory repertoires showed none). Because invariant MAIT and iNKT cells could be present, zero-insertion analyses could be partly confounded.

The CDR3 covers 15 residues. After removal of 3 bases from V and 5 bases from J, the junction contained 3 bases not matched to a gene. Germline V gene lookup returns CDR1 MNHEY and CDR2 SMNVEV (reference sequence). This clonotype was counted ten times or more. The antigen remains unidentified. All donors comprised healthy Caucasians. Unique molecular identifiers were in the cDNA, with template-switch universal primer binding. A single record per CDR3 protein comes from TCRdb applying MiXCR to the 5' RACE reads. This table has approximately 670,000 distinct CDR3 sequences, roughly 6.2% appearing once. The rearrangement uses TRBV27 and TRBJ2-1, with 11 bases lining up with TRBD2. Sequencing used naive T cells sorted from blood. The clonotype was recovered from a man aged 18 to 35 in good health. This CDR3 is CASSLGLAEHNEQFF. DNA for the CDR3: TGTGCCAGCAGTTTGGGACTAGCGGAGCACAATGAGCAGTTCTTC.